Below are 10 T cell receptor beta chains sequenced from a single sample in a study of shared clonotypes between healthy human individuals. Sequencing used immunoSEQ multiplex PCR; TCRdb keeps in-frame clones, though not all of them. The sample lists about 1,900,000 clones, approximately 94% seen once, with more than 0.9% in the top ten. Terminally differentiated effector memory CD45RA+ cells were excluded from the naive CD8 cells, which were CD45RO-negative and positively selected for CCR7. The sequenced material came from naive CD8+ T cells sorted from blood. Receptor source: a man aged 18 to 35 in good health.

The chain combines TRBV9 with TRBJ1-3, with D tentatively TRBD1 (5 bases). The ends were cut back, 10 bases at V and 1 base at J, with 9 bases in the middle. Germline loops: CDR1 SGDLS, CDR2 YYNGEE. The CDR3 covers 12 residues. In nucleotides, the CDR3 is TGTGCCTCAGGGCAGTCTGGAAACACCATATATTTT. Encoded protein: CASGQSGNTIYF.

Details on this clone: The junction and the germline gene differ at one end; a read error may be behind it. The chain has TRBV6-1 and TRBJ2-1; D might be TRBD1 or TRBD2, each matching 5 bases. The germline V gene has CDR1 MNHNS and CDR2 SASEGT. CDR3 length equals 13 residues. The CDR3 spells CAGRWDAYNEQFF. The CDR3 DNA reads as TGTGCCGGCAGGTGGGACGCGTACAATGAGCAGTTCTTC.

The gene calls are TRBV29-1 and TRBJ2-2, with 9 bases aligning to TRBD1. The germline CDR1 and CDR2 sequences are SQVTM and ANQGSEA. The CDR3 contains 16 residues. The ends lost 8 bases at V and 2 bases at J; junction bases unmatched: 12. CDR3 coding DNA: TGCAGCCCATGTCCGGACAGGGGATATAACACCGGGGAGCTGTTTTTT. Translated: CSPCPDRGYNTGELFF.

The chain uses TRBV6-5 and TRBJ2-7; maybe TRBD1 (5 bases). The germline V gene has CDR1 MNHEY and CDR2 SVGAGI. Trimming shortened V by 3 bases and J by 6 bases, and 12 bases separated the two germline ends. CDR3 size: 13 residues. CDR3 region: CASSYGRASEQYF. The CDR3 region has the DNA TGTGCCAGCAGTTATGGCAGGGCTAGCGAGCAGTACTTC.

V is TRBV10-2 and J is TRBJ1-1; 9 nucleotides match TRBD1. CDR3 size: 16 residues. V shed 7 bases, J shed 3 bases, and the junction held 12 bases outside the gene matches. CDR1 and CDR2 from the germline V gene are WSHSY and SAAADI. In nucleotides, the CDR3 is TGCGCCAGCACTTCCTTGGGGACAGGGAGGGACACTGAAGCTTTCTTT. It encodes CASTSLGTGRDTEAFF.

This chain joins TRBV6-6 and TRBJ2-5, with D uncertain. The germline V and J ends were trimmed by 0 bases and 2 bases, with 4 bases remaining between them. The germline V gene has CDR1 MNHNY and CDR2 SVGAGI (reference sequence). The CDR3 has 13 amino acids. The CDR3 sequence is CASSYSRQETQYF. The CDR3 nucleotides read TGTGCCAGCAGTTACTCTAGGCAAGAGACCCAGTACTTC.

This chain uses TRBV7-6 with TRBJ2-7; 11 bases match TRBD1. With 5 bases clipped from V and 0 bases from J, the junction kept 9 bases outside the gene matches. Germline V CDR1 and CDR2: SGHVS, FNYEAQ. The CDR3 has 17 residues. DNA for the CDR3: TGTGCCAGCAGCCAGGGACAGGGGGTTCTAAGCTCCTACGAGCAGTACTTC. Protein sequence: CASSQGQGVLSSYEQYF.

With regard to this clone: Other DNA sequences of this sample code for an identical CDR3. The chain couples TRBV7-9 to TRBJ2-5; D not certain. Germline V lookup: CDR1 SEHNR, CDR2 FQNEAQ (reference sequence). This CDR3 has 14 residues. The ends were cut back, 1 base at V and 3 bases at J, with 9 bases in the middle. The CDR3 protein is CASSLVGLKETQYF. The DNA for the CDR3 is TGTGCCAGCAGCTTAGTAGGGTTGAAAGAGACCCAGTACTTC.

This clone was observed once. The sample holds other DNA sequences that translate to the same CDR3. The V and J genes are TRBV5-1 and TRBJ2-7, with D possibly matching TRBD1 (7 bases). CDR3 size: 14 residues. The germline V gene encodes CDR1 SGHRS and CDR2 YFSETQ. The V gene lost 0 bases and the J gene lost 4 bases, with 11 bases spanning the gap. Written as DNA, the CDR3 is TGCGCCAGCAGCTTGGTGGCAGGGGGGTACGAGCAGTACTTC. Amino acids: CASSLVAGGYEQYF.

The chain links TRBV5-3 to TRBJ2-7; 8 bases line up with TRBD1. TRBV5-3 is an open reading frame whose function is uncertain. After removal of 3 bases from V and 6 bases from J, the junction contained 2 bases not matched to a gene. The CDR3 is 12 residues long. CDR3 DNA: TGTGCCAGAAGCTCCGACAGGGGCGAGCAGTACTTC. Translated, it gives CARSSDRGEQYF.